Listed below are T cell receptor beta chains from one sample, sequenced in a study of technical replicates of blood from a handful of donors. The table came from immunoSEQ multiplex PCR; TCRdb's copy has only in-frame clones and leaves some out. Among 74,000 or so clones listed, 90% to 95% were seen once. The sequencing sample was made of T cells isolated from PBMCs. The receptor source for this set is a human donor in good health. CDR3s include the opening cysteine and the closing phenylalanine or tryptophan. A D gene is named only where the DNA matches it firmly. Size tells how often a clone was seen (once, few, many) or the class of an expanded clone, and some rows leave it out.

v_call,j_call,d_call,clone_size,cdr3_aa,cdr3_nt
TRBV11-2,TRBJ1-2,NA,once,CASSLDRGPYGYTF,TGTGCCAGCAGCTTAGACAGGGGCCCCTATGGCTACACCTTC
TRBV15,TRBJ2-2,TRBD2,NA,CATGLAGELFF,TGTGCCACCGGACTAGCCGGGGAGCTGTTTTTT
TRBV6-5,TRBJ1-2,TRBD1,NA,CASGPRRTGRYGYTF,TGTGCCAGCGGACCCCGGAGGACAGGGCGCTATGGCTACACCTTC
TRBV5-1,TRBJ2-3,NA,NA,CASSFSFTDTQYF,TGCGCCAGCAGCTTTAGCTTCACAGATACGCAGTATTTT
TRBV2,TRBJ2-2,NA,NA,CASDTPRDRAGELFF,TGTGCCAGCGACACCCCCCGGGATAGGGCCGGGGAGCTGTTTTTT
TRBV7-3,TRBJ2-7,NA,NA,CASSLMTRLDEQYF,TGTGCCAGCAGCTTAATGACCCGACTAGACGAGCAGTACTTC
TRBV30,TRBJ2-7,TRBD2,NA,CAWEREDHYEQYF,TGTGCCTGGGAACGGGAGGATCACTACGAGCAGTACTTC
TRBV10-3,TRBJ2-3,NA,NA,CAIKGGIVTDTQYF,TGTGCCATCAAAGGAGGGATTGTCACAGATACGCAGTATTTT
TRBV6-1,TRBJ1-1,NA,NA,CASSEEGIRNTEAFF,TGTGCCAGCAGTGAGGAGGGGATAAGGAACACTGAAGCTTTCTTT
TRBV6-5,TRBJ1-2,TRBD1,NA,CASSRTGDGYTF,TGTGCCAGCAGTCGGACAGGGGATGGCTACACCTTC
TRBV10-1,TRBJ2-5,TRBD1,once,CASSEGGLETQYF,TGCGCCAGCAGTGAAGGGGGCTTAGAGACCCAGTACTTC
TRBV18,TRBJ2-1,TRBD1,NA,CASSLDRGHDAEQFF,TGTGCCAGCTCACTCGACAGGGGGCATGACGCTGAGCAGTTCTTC
TRBV7-3,TRBJ2-1,TRBD2,NA,CASSSKPGLAGFNEQFF,TGTGCCAGCAGCTCGAAGCCGGGACTAGCGGGATTCAATGAGCAGTTCTTC
TRBV19,TRBJ1-1,NA,NA,CASSRLDTEAFF,TGTGCCAGTAGTAGACTGGACACTGAAGCTTTCTTT
TRBV7-9,TRBJ2-7,NA,NA,CASSFQVTGITEQYF,TGTGCCAGCAGCTTCCAGGTAACGGGGATTACGGAGCAGTACTTC
TRBV9,TRBJ2-7,TRBD2,NA,CASSPRNEAGTSGYEQYF,TGTGCCAGCAGCCCGAGGAACGAAGCCGGGACTAGCGGCTACGAGCAGTACTTC
TRBV30,TRBJ2-5,NA,NA,CAWSEGLSLETQYF,TGTGCCTGGAGCGAGGGACTCTCCCTAGAGACCCAGTACTTC
TRBV5-6,TRBJ1-2,NA,NA,CASSFEVSYGYTF,TGTGCCAGCAGCTTTGAGGTTAGCTATGGCTACACCTTC
TRBV10-3,TRBJ1-2,NA,NA,CAISEADFRLSTF,TGTGCCATCAGTGAGGCGGACTTCAGGTTGAGCACCTTC
TRBV9,TRBJ2-1,TRBD1,few,CASSAPQGESEQFF,TGTGCCAGCAGCGCACCACAGGGGGAAAGCGAGCAGTTCTTC
TRBV5-5,TRBJ2-7,NA,NA,CASSFDYGEQYF,TGTGCCAGCAGCTTCGACTACGGCGAGCAGTACTTC
TRBV28,TRBJ1-1,TRBD1,NA,CASRRDRGPTEAFF,TGTGCCAGCAGACGTGACAGGGGGCCTACTGAAGCTTTCTTT
TRBV11-3,TRBJ2-6,TRBD1,NA,CASSRRQGNSGANVLTF,TGTGCCAGCAGCCGCAGACAGGGCAACTCTGGGGCCAACGTCCTGACTTTC
TRBV7-2,TRBJ2-2,TRBD2,NA,CASSLAGGNTGELFF,TGTGCCAGCAGCCTAGCGGGAGGGAACACCGGGGAGCTGTTTTTT
TRBV7-6,TRBJ1-4,NA,NA,CASSLTGGNNEKLFF,TGTGCCAGCAGCTTAACAGGCGGAAATAATGAAAAACTGTTTTTT
TRBV6-5,TRBJ2-5,TRBD1,NA,CASSFGTGDGKTQYF,TGTGCCAGCAGTTTCGGGACAGGGGATGGGAAGACCCAGTACTTC
TRBV27,TRBJ1-2,NA,once,CASSSTKGERNYGYTF,TGTGCCAGCAGTTCTACAAAAGGGGAAAGAAACTATGGCTACACCTTC
TRBV6-5,TRBJ1-1,NA,NA,CASTLGGFTEAFF,TGTGCCAGCACTCTGGGGGGGTTCACTGAAGCTTTCTTT
TRBV29-1,TRBJ1-1,NA,NA,CSVDRANTEAFF,TGCAGCGTTGACAGGGCTAACACTGAAGCTTTCTTT
TRBV7-8,TRBJ1-5,NA,once,CASSLGDKDSNQPQHF,TGTGCCAGCAGCTTAGGGGACAAGGATAGCAATCAGCCCCAGCATTTT
TRBV9,TRBJ2-5,TRBD2,NA,CASSVGLAGDGGWETQYF,TGTGCCAGCAGCGTCGGACTAGCGGGAGATGGAGGGTGGGAGACCCAGTACTTC
TRBV4-1,TRBJ2-3,TRBD2,NA,CASSQGESGRAPDTQYF,TGCGCCAGCAGCCAAGGGGAAAGCGGGAGGGCCCCAGATACGCAGTATTTT
TRBV28,TRBJ2-1,TRBD2,NA,CASSLYTSGLKDEQFF,TGTGCCAGCAGTTTATACACTAGCGGTCTTAAGGATGAGCAGTTCTTC
TRBV19,TRBJ2-7,NA,NA,CASKGGREYSEQYF,TGTGCCAGTAAAGGCGGACGGGAGTATTCCGAGCAGTACTTC
TRBV27,TRBJ2-2,TRBD2,NA,CASSFKGGPGLASTGELFF,TGTGCCAGCAGTTTCAAGGGGGGACCGGGACTAGCGAGCACCGGGGAGCTGTTTTTT
TRBV28,TRBJ2-7,TRBD2,NA,CASKTSGSYEQYF,TGTGCCAGCAAGACTAGCGGGTCCTACGAGCAGTACTTC
TRBV11-3,TRBJ2-7,NA,once,CASSLHIKRYEQYF,TGTGCCAGCAGCTTACACATTAAACGCTACGAGCAGTACTTC
TRBV7-2,TRBJ1-2,TRBD1,NA,CASSLRRDRVDGYTF,TGTGCCAGCAGCTTACGCCGGGACAGGGTCGATGGCTACACCTTC
TRBV6-5,TRBJ1-1,NA,once,CASQVGGGTEAFF,TGTGCCAGCCAAGTCGGGGGAGGCACTGAAGCTTTCTTT
TRBV19,TRBJ2-3,NA,NA,CASSNPPERTLTQYF,TGTGCCAGTAGTAACCCCCCCGAGCGCACGTTGACGCAGTATTTT
TRBV18,TRBJ2-1,TRBD2,NA,CASSPPQPRTSPNFYNEQFF,TGTGCCAGCTCACCACCTCAGCCGAGGACTAGCCCCAACTTCTACAATGAGCAGTTCTTC
TRBV6-7,TRBJ2-7,TRBD1,NA,CANNASGQFTYEQYF,TGTGCCAACAATGCCTCGGGACAGTTTACCTACGAGCAGTACTTC
TRBV7-3,TRBJ2-7,NA,NA,CASSLGVSTYEQYF,TGTGCCAGCAGCTTAGGTGTCTCGACTTACGAGCAGTACTTC
TRBV18,TRBJ2-1,TRBD2,NA,CASSPPGGVYNEQFF,TGTGCCAGCTCACCACCGGGGGGGGTATACAATGAGCAGTTCTTC
TRBV13,TRBJ2-7,TRBD2,NA,CASMGGEAYEQYF,TGTGCCAGCATGGGGGGGGAGGCCTACGAGCAGTACTTC
TRBV30,TRBJ1-2,NA,NA,CAWSRAGPGYGYTF,TGTGCCTGGTCCAGGGCAGGGCCAGGCTATGGCTACACCTTC
TRBV29-1,TRBJ1-1,TRBD1,few,CSVEVGGDTEAFF,TGCAGCGTTGAGGTAGGGGGCGACACTGAAGCTTTCTTT
TRBV7-8,TRBJ2-4,NA,NA,CASSLAGGRGERNIQYF,TGTGCCAGCAGCTTAGCGGGGGGGCGAGGGGAAAGAAACATTCAGTACTTC
TRBV10-2,TRBJ2-1,TRBD2,NA,CASSGTSRDEQFF,TGCGCCAGCAGTGGGACTAGTCGCGATGAGCAGTTCTTC
TRBV7-8,TRBJ2-1,NA,NA,CASSLERYNEQFF,TGTGCCAGCAGCTTAGAGCGGTACAATGAGCAGTTCTTC
TRBV19,TRBJ2-7,NA,NA,CASSRTGSYEQYF,TGTGCCAGTAGTCGCACCGGCTCCTACGAGCAGTACTTC
TRBV19,TRBJ1-5,NA,NA,CASTSIGQPQHF,TGTGCCAGTACAAGCATCGGGCAGCCCCAGCATTTT
TRBV19,TRBJ1-1,TRBD1,NA,CASSPDREGNTEAFF,TGTGCCAGTAGTCCGGACAGGGAGGGGAACACTGAAGCTTTCTTT
TRBV18,TRBJ2-3,TRBD2,once,CASSPRSSGVTDTQYF,TGTGCCAGCTCACCCCGATCTAGCGGGGTCACAGATACGCAGTATTTT
TRBV7-8,TRBJ2-1,TRBD1,NA,CASSLGRTGNNEQFF,TGTGCCAGCAGCTTAGGACGGACAGGGAACAATGAGCAGTTCTTC
TRBV1,TRBJ2-7,NA,NA,CTSSQTGGSHEQYF,TGCACCAGCAGCCAAACAGGGGGTTCCCACGAGCAGTACTTC